The rows below give T cell receptor beta chains drawn from one sample of a study of T cell responses to AZD1222 COVID-19 vaccine. TCRdb's table, derived via immunoSEQ multiplex PCR, lists solely in-frame clones and lacks some. The sample lists 80,000 to 95,000 clones, 70% to 85% occurring once. Sequences were derived from peripheral blood, sampled on day 0 of AZD1222 vaccination. Receptor source: an adult in good health. Each CDR3 is given with its conserved first and last residue. D genes are given only for firm matches. The size entry is marked missing in some rows and otherwise reads once, few, many or a size class.

D: .
size: .
J: TRBJ1-4
V: TRBV28
DNA: TGTGCCAGCAGTATCCCGCCCGGGACCTTCCTAGCTAATGAAAAACTGTTTTTT
CDR3: CASSIPPGTFLANEKLFF

D: .
size: few
J: TRBJ1-3
V: TRBV24-1
DNA: TGTGCCACCAGTGCCATGGATCCACCAATCTCTGGAAACACCATATATTTT
CDR3: CATSAMDPPISGNTIYF

D: .
size: .
J: TRBJ1-5
V: TRBV10-3
DNA: TGTGCCATCAGTGAACAGGGAGGGCGTCAGCCCCAGCATTTT
CDR3: CAISEQGGRQPQHF

D: .
size: once
J: TRBJ1-6
V: TRBV5-6
DNA: TGTGCCAGCAGCTTAAAAAGTACTCCCCTCCACTTT
CDR3: CASSLKSTPLHF

D: .
size: .
J: TRBJ1-2
V: TRBV19
DNA: TGTGCCAGTAGTATAAGATCCTATGGCTACACCTTC
CDR3: CASSIRSYGYTF

D: .
size: .
J: TRBJ1-6
V: TRBV6-1
DNA: TGTGCCAGCAGTGAAAAAGTGAATTCACCCCTCCACTTT
CDR3: CASSEKVNSPLHF

D: .
size: .
J: TRBJ2-2
V: TRBV27
DNA: TGTGCCAGCAAAGGTAGAAGGGAGAACACCGGGGAGCTGTTTTTT
CDR3: CASKGRRENTGELFF

D: .
size: .
J: TRBJ2-1
V: TRBV9
DNA: TGTGCCAGCAGCGTAGGGGCAGCCTACAATGAGCAGTTCTTC
CDR3: CASSVGAAYNEQFF

D: .
size: once
J: TRBJ2-5
V: TRBV18
DNA: TGTGCCAGCTCACCGGGGAACCCCCTGGAGACCCAGTACTTC
CDR3: CASSPGNPLETQYF

D: TRBD2
size: .
J: TRBJ2-5
V: TRBV5-1
DNA: TGCGCCAGCAGCCAAGGGACTAGCGGGAACCAAGAGACCCAGTACTTC
CDR3: CASSQGTSGNQETQYF

D: .
size: .
J: TRBJ1-1
V: TRBV7-9
DNA: TGTGCCAGCAGCATTCAGGGAGGAACTGAAGCTTTCTTT
CDR3: CASSIQGGTEAFF

D: .
size: .
J: TRBJ2-3
V: TRBV28
DNA: TGTGCCACAGCAAGAGAAAGCCGGGCTACGCAGTATTTT
CDR3: CATARESRATQYF

D: .
size: .
J: TRBJ1-1
V: TRBV9
DNA: TGTGCCAGCAGCGTAGGGACAGCGCTGAACACTGAAGCTTTCTTT
CDR3: CASSVGTALNTEAFF

D: .
size: .
J: TRBJ2-3
V: TRBV5-5
DNA: TGTGCCAGCAGCTTTCGGTCCACAGATACGCAGTATTTT
CDR3: CASSFRSTDTQYF

D: TRBD1
size: .
J: TRBJ1-3
V: TRBV30
DNA: TGTGCCTGGAGTAGACAGGGTGGAAACACCATATATTTT
CDR3: CAWSRQGGNTIYF

D: .
size: .
J: TRBJ2-7
V: TRBV19
DNA: TGTGCCAGTAGTACCTCAGGGTACGAGCAGTACTTC
CDR3: CASSTSGYEQYF

D: .
size: .
J: TRBJ1-6
V: TRBV6-5
DNA: TGTGCCAGCAGTTACCAGGGTGAAGATTCACCCCTCCACTTT
CDR3: CASSYQGEDSPLHF

D: .
size: .
J: TRBJ2-7
V: TRBV20-1
DNA: TGCAGTGCTAGTTTCCCGAGGACAGCCATATCCTACGAGCAGTACTTC
CDR3: CSASFPRTAISYEQYF

D: .
size: .
J: TRBJ2-2
V: TRBV14
DNA: TGTGCCAGCAGCCAAGATTGGGCCGGGGAGCTGTTTTTT
CDR3: CASSQDWAGELFF

D: .
size: .
J: TRBJ1-3
V: TRBV12-3/TRBV12-4
DNA: TGTGCCAGCAGGGCAGAATGGGGAAACACCATATATTTT
CDR3: CASRAEWGNTIYF

D: .
size: many
J: TRBJ2-7
V: TRBV4-1
DNA: TGCGCCAGCAGCCCCCGGTCCGGCCCGCGGGGGCCTACCTACGAGCAGTACTTC
CDR3: CASSPRSGPRGPTYEQYF

D: .
size: once
J: TRBJ2-1
V: TRBV6-2/TRBV6-3
DNA: TGTGCCAGCAGTTACTTTTCGCGTTTGGGGGGCAATGAGCAGTTCTTC
CDR3: CASSYFSRLGGNEQFF

D: TRBD2
size: few
J: TRBJ2-2
V: TRBV5-1
DNA: TGCGCCAGCAGCATTAGCGGGACCGACACCGGGGAGCTGTTTTTT
CDR3: CASSISGTDTGELFF

D: .
size: few
J: TRBJ2-7
V: TRBV7-9
DNA: TGTGCCAGCAGCTTAGGGACAGCCTCCTACGAGCAGTACTTC
CDR3: CASSLGTASYEQYF

D: .
size: .
J: TRBJ2-1
V: TRBV12-5
DNA: TGTGCTAGTGGTTTGGTACGAAGGGAAGGTGAGCAGTTCTTC
CDR3: CASGLVRREGEQFF

D: .
size: .
J: TRBJ2-3
V: TRBV28
DNA: TGTGCCAGCAGTTCCCCTTCCGCCCCGGATACGCAGTATTTT
CDR3: CASSSPSAPDTQYF

D: TRBD1
size: medium-sized
J: TRBJ1-2
V: TRBV4-1
DNA: TGCGCCAGCAGCCAAGGGAGGGACAGCATATATGGCTACACCTTC
CDR3: CASSQGRDSIYGYTF

D: TRBD2
size: .
J: TRBJ2-7
V: TRBV6-2/TRBV6-3
DNA: TGTGCCAGCAGTCCCCTCGGGGGGTCAGGGACCTACGAGCAGTACTTC
CDR3: CASSPLGGSGTYEQYF

D: .
size: .
J: TRBJ2-2
V: TRBV5-4
DNA: TGTGCCAGCAGCTTGGCCGGGGACAACACCGGGGAGCTGTTTTTT
CDR3: CASSLAGDNTGELFF

D: .
size: .
J: TRBJ1-1
V: TRBV6-5
DNA: TGTGCCAGCAGTTCGTCTGGCACTGAAGCTTTCTTT
CDR3: CASSSSGTEAFF

D: TRBD2
size: .
J: TRBJ2-1
V: TRBV28
DNA: TGTGCCAGCAGTGGGACTAGCGGTACCAATGAGCAGTTCTTC
CDR3: CASSGTSGTNEQFF

D: .
size: .
J: TRBJ1-2
V: TRBV29-1
DNA: TGCAGCGTTGGGCAGGCCCGCCACTACACCTTC
CDR3: CSVGQARHYTF

D: TRBD1
size: .
J: TRBJ1-1
V: TRBV29-1
DNA: TGCAGCGTTCGACAGGGAGGGGGCACTGAAGCTTTCTTT
CDR3: CSVRQGGGTEAFF

D: TRBD2
size: .
J: TRBJ2-3
V: TRBV5-6
DNA: TGTGCCAGCAGCTTGGAGGAGACTAGCGGCTACACAGATACGCAGTATTTT
CDR3: CASSLEETSGYTDTQYF

D: .
size: .
J: TRBJ2-3
V: TRBV18
DNA: TGTGCCAGCTCACAACTCACCGGGAGACTCACAGATACGCAGTATTTT
CDR3: CASSQLTGRLTDTQYF

D: .
size: .
J: TRBJ1-3
V: TRBV7-2
DNA: TGTGCCAGCAGCTGGGCCAGGCAGTACTCTGGAAACACCATATATTTT
CDR3: CASSWARQYSGNTIYF

D: TRBD2
size: few
J: TRBJ2-3
V: TRBV7-9
DNA: TGTGCCAGCAGCAGAGCCAATAGCGGGAATCCAACAGATACGCAGTATTTT
CDR3: CASSRANSGNPTDTQYF

D: .
size: .
J: TRBJ2-1
V: TRBV11-3
DNA: TGTGCCAGCAGCTTTGGTAACAGGGCCAACTCCTACAATGAGCAGTTCTTC
CDR3: CASSFGNRANSYNEQFF

D: TRBD2
size: few
J: TRBJ2-1
V: TRBV28
DNA: TGTGCCAGCAGCCTCCCGGGACTAGCGCAGTTCTTC
CDR3: CASSLPGLAQFF

D: .
size: .
J: TRBJ2-5
V: TRBV4-3
DNA: TGCGCCAGCAGCCAAGTATATAGTATGCTGGCAGCTAAGTCTCAAGAGACCCAGTACTTC
CDR3: CASSQVYSMLAAKSQETQYF

D: .
size: .
J: TRBJ1-5
V: TRBV7-2
DNA: TGTGCCAGCAGCCGGGAAGGGTGGAATCAGCCCCAGCATTTT
CDR3: CASSREGWNQPQHF

D: .
size: .
J: TRBJ1-5
V: TRBV19
DNA: TGTGCCAGTAGTATAGGACCTGGGGGGGCCCTCAATCAGCCCCAGCATTTT
CDR3: CASSIGPGGALNQPQHF

D: .
size: .
J: TRBJ2-7
V: TRBV19
DNA: TGTGCCAGTAAACGATCAGACTTGGAGCAGTACTTC
CDR3: CASKRSDLEQYF

D: .
size: .
J: TRBJ1-1
V: TRBV27
DNA: TGTGCCAGCACAGATTCGGGCAGCTCCAACACTGAAGCTTTCTTT
CDR3: CASTDSGSSNTEAFF

D: TRBD2
size: .
J: TRBJ2-7
V: TRBV4-1
DNA: TGCGCCAGCAGCCAAGTAGGGAACGTAGCGGGAGGGAACGAGCAGTACTTC
CDR3: CASSQVGNVAGGNEQYF

D: .
size: .
J: TRBJ2-5
V: TRBV18
DNA: TGTGCCAGCTCACCTCGCGCACTAGCAATCATAGGAGAGACCCAGTACTTC
CDR3: CASSPRALAIIGETQYF

D: .
size: .
J: TRBJ1-1
V: TRBV14
DNA: TGTGCCAGCAGCCACTTCGACAGGATGAACACTGAAGCTTTCTTT
CDR3: CASSHFDRMNTEAFF

D: .
size: .
J: TRBJ2-1
V: TRBV11-2
DNA: TGTGCCAGCAGCTTAACACTTTCCCGCACCTACAATGAGCAGTTCTTC
CDR3: CASSLTLSRTYNEQFF